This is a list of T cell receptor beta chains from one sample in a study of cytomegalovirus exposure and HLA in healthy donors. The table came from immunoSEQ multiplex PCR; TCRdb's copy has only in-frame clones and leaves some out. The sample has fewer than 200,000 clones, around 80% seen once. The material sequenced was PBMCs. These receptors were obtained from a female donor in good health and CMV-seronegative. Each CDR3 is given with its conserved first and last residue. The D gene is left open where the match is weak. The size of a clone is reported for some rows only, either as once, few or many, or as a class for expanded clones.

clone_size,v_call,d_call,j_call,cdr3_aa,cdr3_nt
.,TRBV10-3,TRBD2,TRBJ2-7,CATAGTSEYEQYF,TGTGCCACCGCCGGGACTAGCGAATACGAGCAGTACTTC
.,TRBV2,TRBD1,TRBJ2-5,CASTDPPRQGGLGETQYF,TGTGCCAGCACGGACCCCCCGCGACAGGGGGGCCTGGGAGAGACCCAGTACTTC
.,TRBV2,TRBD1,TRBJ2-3,CASRDRANAVDTQYF,TGTGCCAGCAGAGACAGGGCAAATGCAGTAGATACGCAGTATTTT
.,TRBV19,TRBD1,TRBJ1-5,CASRGHRQGADSNQPQHF,TGTGCCAGTAGGGGTCACCGGCAGGGGGCTGATAGCAATCAGCCCCAGCATTTT
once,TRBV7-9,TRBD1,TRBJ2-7,CASSETGASSEQYF,TGTGCCAGCAGCGAGACAGGGGCTTCCAGCGAGCAGTACTTC
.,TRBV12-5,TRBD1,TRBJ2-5,CASGEGQGRETQYF,TGTGCTAGTGGTGAGGGACAGGGACGAGAGACCCAGTACTTC
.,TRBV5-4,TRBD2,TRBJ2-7,CASSSMASGTYEQYF,TGTGCCAGCAGCTCGATGGCTAGCGGTACCTACGAGCAGTACTTC
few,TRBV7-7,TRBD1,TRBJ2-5,CASSPQGAGETQYF,TGTGCTAGCAGCCCACAGGGGGCGGGAGAGACCCAGTACTTC
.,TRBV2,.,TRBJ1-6,CASSELVSPLHF,TGTGCCAGCAGTGAATTAGTTTCACCCCTCCACTTT
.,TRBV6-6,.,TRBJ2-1,CASKEAAASDYNEQFF,TGTGCCAGCAAGGAGGCGGCGGCTAGCGACTACAATGAGCAGTTCTTC
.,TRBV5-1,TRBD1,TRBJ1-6,CASFRDRAPSPLHF,TGCGCCAGCTTCCGGGACAGGGCTCCTTCACCCCTCCACTTT
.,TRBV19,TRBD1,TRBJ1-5,CASSITTGAHQPQHF,TGTGCCAGTAGTATCACGACAGGGGCCCATCAGCCCCAGCATTTT
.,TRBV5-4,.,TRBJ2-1,CASSGQQNYNEQFF,TGTGCCAGCAGTGGACAGCAAAACTACAATGAGCAGTTCTTC